The rows below give T cell receptor beta chains drawn from one sample of a study of a mutant IDH1 vaccine in newly diagnosed glioma. No antigen has been identified for these receptors. Profiled with immunoSEQ multiplex PCR; TCRdb holds only in-frame clones, not every one. The profile shows under 55,000 clones, roughly 91% of them singletons. The sequences come from PBMCs, collected from a glioma patient whose treatment included an IDH1 peptide vaccine. Receptors were obtained from a man aged 45 to 65 with glioma. The CDR3 runs from the conserved cysteine through the conserved F or W. D genes are given only for firm matches. A row's size may be missing; if present it is once, few, many or a size class.

j_call: TRBJ2-5; v_call: TRBV7-3; clone_size: .; d_call: .; cdr3_aa: CASSPAGGSETQYF; cdr3_nt: TGTGCCAGCAGCCCGGCCGGGGGCTCGGAGACCCAGTACTTC
j_call: TRBJ2-1; v_call: TRBV2; clone_size: .; d_call: .; cdr3_aa: CASSEALTGSNEQFF; cdr3_nt: TGTGCCAGCAGTGAAGCACTCACCGGAAGTAATGAGCAGTTCTTC
j_call: TRBJ2-2; v_call: TRBV28; clone_size: .; d_call: TRBD1; cdr3_aa: CASRSQGNTGELFF; cdr3_nt: TGTGCCAGCAGATCACAGGGGAATACCGGGGAGCTGTTTTTT
j_call: TRBJ2-3; v_call: TRBV11-3; clone_size: .; d_call: TRBD1; cdr3_aa: CASSRRGLSTDTQYF; cdr3_nt: TGTGCCAGCAGCCGCAGGGGGCTAAGCACAGATACGCAGTATTTT
j_call: TRBJ1-5; v_call: TRBV19; clone_size: .; d_call: TRBD1; cdr3_aa: CASSIGQGRRSNQPQHF; cdr3_nt: TGTGCCAGTAGCATTGGACAGGGGAGGAGAAGCAATCAGCCCCAGCATTTT
j_call: TRBJ2-3; v_call: TRBV7-2; clone_size: .; d_call: .; cdr3_aa: CASSPQQDTQYF; cdr3_nt: TGTGCCAGCAGCCCCCAGCAAGATACGCAGTATTTT
j_call: TRBJ2-5; v_call: TRBV6-5; clone_size: .; d_call: .; cdr3_aa: CASSYAGRGETQYF; cdr3_nt: TGTGCCAGCAGTTACGCAGGGCGCGGGGAGACCCAGTACTTC
j_call: TRBJ2-7; v_call: TRBV5-5; clone_size: few; d_call: TRBD1; cdr3_aa: CASSHGQGAYEQYF; cdr3_nt: TGTGCCAGCAGCCACGGACAGGGGGCATACGAGCAGTACTTC
j_call: TRBJ1-2; v_call: TRBV9; clone_size: few; d_call: .; cdr3_aa: CASGGPYGYTF; cdr3_nt: TGTGCCAGCGGGGGGCCCTATGGCTACACCTTC
j_call: TRBJ2-7; v_call: TRBV13; clone_size: .; d_call: TRBD2; cdr3_aa: CASSKTSGNSYEQYF; cdr3_nt: TGTGCCAGCAGCAAAACTAGCGGGAACTCCTACGAGCAGTACTTC
j_call: TRBJ2-7; v_call: TRBV4-3; clone_size: .; d_call: TRBD1; cdr3_aa: CASSQEGQGRSEQYF; cdr3_nt: TGCGCCAGCAGCCAAGAGGGACAGGGGCGGTCCGAGCAGTACTTC
j_call: TRBJ2-2; v_call: TRBV4-3; clone_size: .; d_call: .; cdr3_aa: CASSQSWGGTGPTGELFF; cdr3_nt: TGCGCCAGCAGCCAATCCTGGGGGGGGACAGGTCCTACCGGGGAGCTGTTTTTT
j_call: TRBJ2-7; v_call: TRBV9; clone_size: .; d_call: TRBD2; cdr3_aa: CASSAGTSFSYEQYF; cdr3_nt: TGTGCCAGCAGCGCCGGGACTAGCTTCTCCTACGAGCAGTACTTC
j_call: TRBJ2-7; v_call: TRBV5-1; clone_size: .; d_call: .; cdr3_aa: CASSPGSYEQYF; cdr3_nt: TGCGCCAGCAGCCCTGGCAGCTACGAGCAGTACTTC
j_call: TRBJ1-2; v_call: TRBV30; clone_size: .; d_call: TRBD1; cdr3_aa: CAWSWGQSSNYGYTF; cdr3_nt: TGTGCCTGGAGTTGGGGACAGTCTTCTAACTATGGCTACACCTTC
j_call: TRBJ2-7; v_call: TRBV30; clone_size: .; d_call: TRBD2; cdr3_aa: CAWSVSHGGSLNEQYF; cdr3_nt: TGTGCCTGGAGTGTATCACACGGCGGGAGCCTCAACGAGCAGTACTTC
j_call: TRBJ2-5; v_call: TRBV28; clone_size: .; d_call: .; cdr3_aa: CASSSVGTSKETQYF; cdr3_nt: TGTGCCAGCAGTTCCGTGGGGACCAGTAAAGAGACCCAGTACTTC
j_call: TRBJ2-2; v_call: TRBV7-2; clone_size: .; d_call: TRBD2; cdr3_aa: CASREGLQNTGELFF; cdr3_nt: TGTGCCAGCAGAGAGGGACTACAGAACACCGGGGAGCTGTTTTTT
j_call: TRBJ2-3; v_call: TRBV7-2; clone_size: .; d_call: .; cdr3_aa: CASSLVPGLTDTQYF; cdr3_nt: TGTGCCAGCAGCTTAGTTCCAGGGCTCACAGATACGCAGTATTTT
j_call: TRBJ1-1; v_call: TRBV5-6; clone_size: .; d_call: .; cdr3_aa: CASSLWSGVLYPEAFF; cdr3_nt: TGTGCCAGCAGCTTGTGGTCAGGGGTTCTTTACCCTGAAGCTTTCTTT
j_call: TRBJ2-1; v_call: TRBV11-2; clone_size: .; d_call: TRBD2; cdr3_aa: CASSPPRSGGTEQFF; cdr3_nt: TGTGCCAGCAGCCCCCCGCGGAGCGGGGGGACCGAGCAGTTCTTC
j_call: TRBJ2-3; v_call: TRBV6-4; clone_size: few; d_call: TRBD2; cdr3_aa: CASSELAGEVDTQYF; cdr3_nt: TGTGCCAGCAGTGAGCTAGCGGGAGAGGTAGATACGCAGTATTTT
j_call: TRBJ2-1; v_call: TRBV27; clone_size: .; d_call: TRBD2; cdr3_aa: CASSISGSSYNEQFF; cdr3_nt: TGTGCCAGCAGTATTAGCGGGAGCTCCTACAATGAGCAGTTCTTC
j_call: TRBJ2-7; v_call: TRBV6-5; clone_size: .; d_call: TRBD2; cdr3_aa: CASSPALAGGYEQYF; cdr3_nt: TGTGCCAGCAGTCCTGCACTAGCGGGAGGATACGAGCAGTACTTC
j_call: TRBJ2-1; v_call: TRBV19; clone_size: .; d_call: .; cdr3_aa: CASRERRSSYNEQFF; cdr3_nt: TGTGCCAGTAGGGAGCGGCGTAGCTCCTACAATGAGCAGTTCTTC
j_call: TRBJ2-5; v_call: TRBV9; clone_size: .; d_call: TRBD2; cdr3_aa: CASSPQPWLAGVQETQYF; cdr3_nt: TGTGCCAGCAGCCCGCAGCCCTGGTTAGCGGGAGTCCAAGAGACCCAGTACTTC
j_call: TRBJ2-1; v_call: TRBV30; clone_size: .; d_call: TRBD2; cdr3_aa: CACYPGLAGGSSYNEQFF; cdr3_nt: TGTGCCTGTTACCCGGGACTAGCGGGGGGGTCGTCCTACAATGAGCAGTTCTTC
j_call: TRBJ2-3; v_call: TRBV14; clone_size: .; d_call: .; cdr3_aa: CASSPRPGPSTDTQYF; cdr3_nt: TGTGCCAGCAGCCCCCGGCCAGGACCTAGCACAGATACGCAGTATTTT
j_call: TRBJ2-2; v_call: TRBV5-4; clone_size: few; d_call: .; cdr3_aa: CASSLGGDGELFF; cdr3_nt: TGTGCCAGCAGCTTGGGTGGGGACGGGGAGCTGTTTTTT
j_call: TRBJ1-1; v_call: TRBV14; clone_size: once; d_call: .; cdr3_aa: CASTPYMGGTEAFF; cdr3_nt: TGTGCCAGCACCCCGTATATGGGGGGAACTGAAGCTTTCTTT
j_call: TRBJ1-2; v_call: TRBV10-1; clone_size: .; d_call: .; cdr3_aa: CASSPGGVNYGYTF; cdr3_nt: TGCGCCAGCAGTCCCGGGGGGGTCAACTATGGCTACACCTTC
j_call: TRBJ2-3; v_call: TRBV11-2; clone_size: .; d_call: .; cdr3_aa: CASSPSTDTQYF; cdr3_nt: TGTGCCAGCAGCCCAAGCACAGATACGCAGTATTTT
j_call: TRBJ2-2; v_call: TRBV5-1; clone_size: .; d_call: TRBD1; cdr3_aa: CASSYDRGRTGELFF; cdr3_nt: TGCGCCAGCAGCTATGACAGGGGACGGACCGGGGAGCTGTTTTTT